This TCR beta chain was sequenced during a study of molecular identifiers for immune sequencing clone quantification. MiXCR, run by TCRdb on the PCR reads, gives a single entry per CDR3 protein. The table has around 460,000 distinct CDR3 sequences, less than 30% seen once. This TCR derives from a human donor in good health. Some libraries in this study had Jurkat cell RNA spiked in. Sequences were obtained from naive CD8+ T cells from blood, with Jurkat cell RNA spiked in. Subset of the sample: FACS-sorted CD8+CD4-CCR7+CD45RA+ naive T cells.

This CDR3 is CASSPRGVDWVQPQHF. Here the CDR3 DNA reads TGTGCCAGCAGTCCCCGAGGGGTAGACTGGGTGCAGCCCCAGCATTTT. The V and J genes are TRBV2 and TRBJ1-5; D may be TRBD1 (5 bases). The V gene's germline CDR1 is SNHLY and CDR2 FYNNEI. Trimming stripped 5 bases from V and 7 bases from J, with 21 bases between. CDR3 size: 16 residues.